The rows below give T cell receptor beta chains drawn from one sample of a study of control samples from healthy donors and cancer patients. Sequenced by immunoSEQ multiplex PCR; TCRdb stores in-frame clones only, minus some. Of approximately 120,000 clones listed, about 92% are singletons. Sequencing used PBMCs. The receptors were gathered from an elderly man with head and neck cancer. The CDR3 runs from the conserved cysteine through the conserved F or W. A D gene is named only where the DNA matches it firmly.

D | J | V | CDR3 | DNA
- | TRBJ2-3 | TRBV29-1 | CSVAFGGFTDTQYF | TGCAGCGTTGCTTTTGGGGGCTTCACAGATACGCAGTATTTT
- | TRBJ2-7 | TRBV2 | CASSIGGRAYEQYF | TGTGCCAGCAGTATCGGCGGAAGGGCCTACGAGCAGTACTTC
- | TRBJ2-7 | TRBV3-1/TRBV3-2 | CASSPPGQVEQYF | TGTGCCAGCAGCCCCCCTGGCCAAGTTGAGCAGTACTTC
- | TRBJ1-1 | TRBV14 | CASSQDRGGVTLNTEAFF | TGTGCCAGCAGCCAAGATCGAGGCGGGGTTACTTTGAACACTGAAGCTTTCTTT
TRBD1 | TRBJ1-1 | TRBV6-5 | CASGQGGPEAFF | TGTGCCAGTGGACAGGGAGGTCCTGAAGCTTTCTTT
- | TRBJ1-5 | TRBV5-1 | CASSFGGMGQPQHF | TGCGCCAGCAGCTTCGGGGGGATGGGACAGCCCCAGCATTTT
TRBD2 | TRBJ2-7 | TRBV6-2/TRBV6-3 | CASSLRGLAGGPYEQYF | TGTGCCAGCAGCCTACGGGGACTAGCGGGAGGGCCATACGAGCAGTACTTC
- | TRBJ2-4 | TRBV28 | CASNPRGGLAKNIQYF | TGTGCCAGCAACCCCAGGGGGGGCCTAGCCAAAAACATTCAGTACTTC
- | TRBJ2-3 | TRBV27 | CATRSRRQVDTQYF | TGTGCCACGAGGAGTAGGAGGCAGGTAGATACGCAGTATTTT
- | TRBJ1-6 | TRBV27 | CASTPGVLRSPLHF | TGTGCCAGCACTCCTGGCGTGTTACGCTCACCCCTCCACTTT
TRBD1 | TRBJ1-3 | TRBV19 | CASTRAGGPGNTIYF | TGTGCCAGTACCCGCGCAGGGGGCCCTGGAAACACCATATATTTT
- | TRBJ2-1 | TRBV6-4 | CASSDSRSDGLNEQFF | TGTGCCAGCAGTGACTCCCGATCGGACGGACTCAATGAGCAGTTCTTC
TRBD1 | TRBJ1-3 | TRBV11-3 | CASSSRTGDHGNTIYF | TGTGCCAGCAGCTCCCGGACAGGGGACCACGGAAACACCATATATTTT
- | TRBJ2-7 | TRBV6-2/TRBV6-3 | CASSFYYEQYF | TGTGCCAGCAGTTTTTACTACGAGCAGTACTTC
- | TRBJ2-7 | TRBV5-1 | CASSGRLEAYEQYF | TGCGCCAGCAGCGGAAGACTCGAGGCCTACGAGCAGTACTTC
- | TRBJ2-7 | TRBV4-1 | CASSPVGRHEQYF | TGCGCCAGCAGCCCCGTGGGGCGTCACGAGCAGTACTTC
- | TRBJ2-7 | TRBV10-1 | CASSVQGRQYF | TGCGCCAGCAGTGTCCAGGGAAGGCAGTACTTC
- | TRBJ2-7 | TRBV7-2 | CASSLTFSYEQYF | TGTGCCAGCAGCTTGACTTTCTCCTACGAGCAGTACTTC
- | TRBJ2-2 | TRBV9 | CASSVGSGELFF | TGTGCCAGCAGCGTAGGGTCCGGGGAGCTGTTTTTT
- | TRBJ2-7 | TRBV5-1 | CASSGGQLYEQYF | TGCGCCAGCAGCGGCGGACAGCTTTACGAGCAGTACTTC
- | TRBJ1-6 | TRBV15 | CATSRAGAYNSPLHF | TGTGCCACCAGCAGAGCAGGGGCCTATAATTCACCCCTCCACTTT
- | TRBJ2-3 | TRBV3-1/TRBV3-2 | CASSHLIGATDTQYF | TGTGCCAGCAGCCATCTAATAGGGGCCACAGATACGCAGTATTTT
- | TRBJ1-5 | TRBV4-1 | CASSQEGAWGANNQPQHF | TGCGCCAGCAGCCAAGAAGGGGCCTGGGGGGCCAACAATCAGCCCCAGCATTTT
- | TRBJ2-7 | TRBV12-3/TRBV12-4 | CASEDQGSYEQYF | TGTGCCAGCGAAGACCAGGGTTCCTACGAGCAGTACTTC
- | TRBJ1-1 | TRBV3-1/TRBV3-2 | CASSQEGVFGEAFF | TGTGCCAGCAGCCAAGAGGGGGTTTTCGGTGAAGCTTTCTTT
- | TRBJ1-6 | TRBV6-6 | CASSSGSSPLHF | TGTGCCAGCAGCTCAGGGAGTTCACCCCTCCACTTT
TRBD2 | TRBJ2-5 | TRBV18 | CASSIGLAGEETQYF | TGTGCCAGCTCAATAGGACTAGCGGGAGAAGAGACCCAGTACTTC
TRBD1 | TRBJ1-1 | TRBV10-3 | CATRGGATTQDTEAFF | TGTGCCACCAGGGGGGGGGCCACAACCCAAGACACTGAAGCTTTCTTT
- | TRBJ1-5 | TRBV21-1 | CASSKAGRLNQPQHF | TGTGCCAGCAGCAAAGCCGGGCGGTTGAATCAGCCCCAGCATTTT
TRBD1 | TRBJ2-7 | TRBV2 | CASSEGQTSTSKYF | TGTGCCAGCAGTGAGGGACAGACCTCGACGTCGAAATACTTC
TRBD2 | TRBJ2-7 | TRBV3-1/TRBV3-2 | CASSQLTAGGPYEQYF | TGTGCCAGCAGCCAATTAACAGCGGGAGGGCCCTACGAGCAGTACTTC
- | TRBJ2-6 | TRBV2 | CASSRVSGANVLTF | TGTGCCAGCAGCAGGGTTAGCGGGGCCAACGTCCTGACTTTC
- | TRBJ2-3 | TRBV7-2 | CASSFSGMVGTQYF | TGTGCCAGCAGCTTTTCCGGGATGGTGGGTACGCAGTATTTT
- | TRBJ1-1 | TRBV5-4 | CASSLEGRGDTEAFF | TGTGCCAGCAGCTTGGAAGGGCGAGGGGACACTGAAGCTTTCTTT
TRBD1 | TRBJ1-2 | TRBV6-5 | CASSRQGRDYGYTF | TGTGCCAGCAGTAGACAGGGTAGGGACTATGGCTACACCTTC
TRBD2 | TRBJ2-3 | TRBV5-1 | CASRPTSGRTDTQYF | TGCGCCAGCAGACCGACTAGCGGGAGAACAGATACGCAGTATTTT
- | TRBJ1-1 | TRBV6-5 | CASSYNRVTEAFF | TGTGCCAGCAGTTACAACAGGGTGACTGAAGCTTTCTTT
- | TRBJ1-1 | TRBV6-5 | CASSENRASGTEAFF | TGTGCCAGCAGCGAGAACAGGGCGAGTGGCACTGAAGCTTTCTTT
- | TRBJ2-7 | TRBV6-1 | CASSVSRDLSSYEQYF | TGTGCCAGCAGTGTAAGCAGGGACCTTAGCTCCTACGAGCAGTACTTC
- | TRBJ2-2 | TRBV5-4 | CASSLVGTGELFF | TGTGCCAGCAGCTTGGTCGGCACCGGGGAGCTGTTTTTT